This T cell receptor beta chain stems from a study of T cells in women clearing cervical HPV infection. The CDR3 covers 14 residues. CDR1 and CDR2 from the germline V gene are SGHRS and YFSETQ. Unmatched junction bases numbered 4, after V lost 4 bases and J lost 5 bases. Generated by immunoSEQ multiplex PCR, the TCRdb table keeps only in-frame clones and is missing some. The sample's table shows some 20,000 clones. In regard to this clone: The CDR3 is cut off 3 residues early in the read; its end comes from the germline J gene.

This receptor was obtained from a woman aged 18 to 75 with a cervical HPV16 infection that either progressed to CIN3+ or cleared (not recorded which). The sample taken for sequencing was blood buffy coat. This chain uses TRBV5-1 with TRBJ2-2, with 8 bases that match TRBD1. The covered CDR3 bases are TGCGCCAGCAGCAAGACAGGGGTAACCGGGGAG. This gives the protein CASSKTGVTGE. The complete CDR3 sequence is CASSKTGVTGELFF.